The 22 T cell receptor beta chains below come from one sample, sequenced in a study of cytomegalovirus exposure and HLA in healthy donors (dated by TCRdb to 2016 to 2017). The method behind the library was the immunoSEQ multiplex PCR assay. The multiplex PCR relied on a mix of 60 forward primers for TCR Vbeta segments and 13 reverse primers for TCR Jbeta segments. TCRdb took this table from immuneACCESS and kept in-frame rearrangements with V and J called. Such tables lack part of the clones; where checked against another copy, unresolved V genes explain under half of the gap, and the rest is unexplained. The sample table shows approximately 170,000 clones, and more than 65% are seen once. 2.8% of the sample rests with the top ten. Sequenced: PBMCs. These receptors all stem from a woman aged 40 to 50 in good health and CMV-seropositive.

This clone showed up just a few times. The chain combines TRBV5-1 with TRBJ2-7, with TRBD1 identical over 7 bases. After removal of 6 bases from V and 5 bases from J, the junction contained 17 bases not matched to a gene. The length of the CDR3 is 16 residues. From germline, CDR1 is SGHRS and CDR2 YFSETQ. DNA for the CDR3: TGCGCCAGCACCTACGGACAGGCCGTATCGTATAACGAGCAGTACTTC. This encodes CASTYGQAVSYNEQYF.

This chain links TRBV5-6 with TRBJ1-3, with D possibly matching TRBD1 (6 bases). Trimming cost V 4 bases and J 1 base, with 21 bases left between them. Germline V gene sequence: CDR1 SGHDT, CDR2 YYEEEE. The CDR3 loop spans 18 amino acids. This CDR3 is CASSPGTYHHISGNTIYF. Here the CDR3 DNA reads TGTGCCAGCAGCCCTGGGACATACCATCATATATCTGGAAACACCATATATTTT. The full variable domain, its missing parts supplied by reference TRBV5-6 and TRBJ1-3, is DAGVTQSPTHLIKTRGQQVTLRCSPKSGHDTVSWYQQALGQGPQFIFQYYEEEERQRGNFPDRFSGHQFPNYSSELNVNALLLGDSALYLCASSPGTYHHISGNTIYFGEGSWLTVV.

This clone was observed a handful of times. This chain uses TRBV11-3 with TRBJ2-1; tentatively, D is TRBD2 (6 bases). This CDR3 has 14 residues. Germline lookup yields CDR1 SGHNT and CDR2 YENEEA. Trimming pared 1 base from V and 8 bases from J, leaving 12 bases between. Written as DNA, the CDR3 is TGTGCCAGCAGCTTAGGGGGGACGGGGGATGAGCAGTTCTTC. Its protein is CASSLGGTGDEQFF.

The chain combines TRBV11-2 with TRBJ1-1; 11 nucleotides align to TRBD1. The CDR3 loop spans 15 amino acids. V shed 8 bases, J shed 0 bases, and the junction held 5 bases outside the gene matches. Germline V lookup: CDR1 SGHAT, CDR2 FQNNGV. For the CDR3, the DNA is TGTGCCAGCTCATCGGACAGGGGGCTGAACACTGAAGCTTTCTTT. Its protein is CASSSDRGLNTEAFF.

This clone was observed a handful of times. The chain carries TRBV2 and TRBJ2-2; TRBD2 matches at 9 bases. Germline V gene lookup returns CDR1 SNHLY and CDR2 FYNNEI. The length of the CDR3 is 19 residues. Losses at the gene ends were 3 bases for V and 0 bases for J; bases not matched to a gene: 11. This CDR3 is CASSESLAGLLANTGELFF. CDR3 sequence (DNA): TGTGCCAGCAGTGAGTCTCTAGCGGGGCTCCTCGCGAACACCGGGGAGCTGTTTTTT.

As concerns this clone: Other DNA sequences within the sample encode an identical CDR3. The rearrangement uses TRBV5-1 and TRBJ2-5; 8 nucleotides agree with TRBD1. V was pared by 1 base and J by 5 bases, with 1 base of the junction left unmatched. The germline gives CDR1 SGHRS, CDR2 YFSETQ. The CDR3 is made up of 13 amino acids. The CDR3 reads CASSLTGGETQYF. DNA for the CDR3: TGCGCCAGCAGCTTGACAGGGGGGGAGACCCAGTACTTC.

The chain uses TRBV5-1 and TRBJ2-7, with 10 nucleotides matching TRBD1. The CDR3 is 14 residues long. The trim removed 4 bases at V and 12 bases at J, leaving 13 bases unmatched. Per germline, CDR1 SGHRS and CDR2 YFSETQ. The CDR3 reads CASSPGTGEGMRYF. The CDR3 nucleotides read TGCGCCAGCAGCCCGGGGACAGGGGAGGGTATGAGGTACTTC.

The CDR3 region has the DNA TGCGCCAGCAGCTCCACGGGGGAGGGGGAGCTGTTTTTT. It translates to CASSSTGEGELFF. V is TRBV5-1 and J is TRBJ2-2; weak D call: TRBD2 (6 bases). The CDR3 spans 13 residues. V was clipped by 3 bases and J by 8 bases, with 11 bases between them. CDR1 is SGHRS, CDR2 YFSETQ, per germline.

This sequence joins TRBV5-4 and TRBJ1-1; TRBD1 aligns across 7 bases. The CDR3 totals 15 residues. J lost 1 base, V lost 4 bases, and 7 bases had no gene match. Germline CDR1 SGHNT, CDR2 YYREEE (reference sequence). The CDR3 sequence is CASSPQGDWNTEAFF. The CDR3 DNA sequence: TGTGCCAGCAGCCCCCAGGGGGATTGGAACACTGAAGCTTTCTTT. Variable domain in full (rest from reference TRBV5-4 and TRBJ1-1): ETGVTQSPTHLIKTRGQQVTLRCSSQSGHNTVSWYQQALGQGPQFIFQYYREEENGRGNFPPRFSGLQFPNYSSELNVNALELDDSALYLCASSPQGDWNTEAFFGQGTRLTVV.

This clone was picked up many times. The chain uses TRBV19 and TRBJ1-4, with D perhaps TRBD1 (5 bases). The CDR3 spans 13 residues. The germline V gene encodes CDR1 LNHDA and CDR2 SQIVND (reference sequence). V was cut by 10 bases and J by 5 bases, with 14 bases left in between. The CDR3 nucleotides read TGTGCCAAGGGGCGGGGCGGAAATGAAAAACTGTTTTTT. Translation: CAKGRGGNEKLFF.

This clone was recorded a few times. The V gene is TRBV4-1, the J gene TRBJ2-1; weak D call: TRBD1 (6 bases). The CDR3 sequence is 15 residues long. The V gene's germline CDR1 is MGHRA and CDR2 YSYEKL. Trimming stripped 1 base from V and 0 bases from J, with 7 bases between. The CDR3: CASSQVGASYNEQFF. The CDR3 coding sequence is TGCGCCAGCAGCCAAGTGGGGGCCTCCTACAATGAGCAGTTCTTC.

V is TRBV4-1 and J is TRBJ1-3; D is uncertain. The CDR3 runs 15 residues. V lost 0 bases to trimming and J lost 0 bases, with 6 bases between them. Per germline, CDR1 MGHRA and CDR2 YSYEKL. CDR3 in amino acids: CASSQDPSSGNTIYF. CDR3 nucleotide sequence: TGCGCCAGCAGCCAAGATCCCTCCTCTGGAAACACCATATATTTT.

The chain joins TRBV6-5 to TRBJ2-5, with D perhaps matching TRBD2 (8 bases). The V and J ends lost 2 bases and 5 bases respectively, with 18 bases between them. Germline values: CDR1 MNHEY, CDR2 SVGAGI. This CDR3 spans 16 amino acids. CDR3 DNA sequence: TGTGCCAGCAGTTACGTAACGGGAGGGACAGCGGAGACCCAGTACTTC. This encodes CASSYVTGGTAETQYF.

The rearrangement uses TRBV5-6 and TRBJ2-3; D is possibly TRBD1 (5 bases). Germline-derived CDR1 and CDR2 are SGHDT and YYEEEE. With 1 base removed from V and 1 base from J, the gap between germline ends came to 10 bases. The CDR3 extends over 15 amino acids. CDR3 loop: CASSLRVGGTDTQYF. The CDR3 nucleotides are TGTGCCAGCAGCTTGCGGGTAGGGGGCACAGATACGCAGTATTTT.

The chain has TRBV28 and TRBJ1-2; possibly TRBD1 for D (5 bases). There are 15 residues in the CDR3. The germline V gene encodes CDR1 MDHEN and CDR2 SYDVKM. The germline V and J ends were trimmed by 6 bases and 5 bases, with 19 bases remaining between them. As DNA, the CDR3 is TGTGCCAGCAGCTTCCCCGGGGAGGGGAAATATGGCTACACCTTC. Protein product: CASSFPGEGKYGYTF.

The V and J genes are TRBV12-5 and TRBJ1-5, with D perhaps TRBD1 (6 bases). Germline CDR1 and CDR2: LGHNT and FRNRAP. Trimming pared 6 bases from V and 6 bases from J, leaving 18 bases between. The CDR3 covers 15 residues. The CDR3 DNA follows: TGTGCTAGTGGACCGACCGGGACACCGGTTCAGCCCCAGCATTTT. Translation gives CASGPTGTPVQPQHF. The whole variable domain, remainder taken from reference TRBV12-5 and TRBJ1-5, is DARVTQTPRHKVTEMGQEVTMRCQPILGHNTVFWYRQTMMQGLELLAYFRNRAPLDDSGMPKDRFSAEMPDATLATLKIQPSEPRDSAVYFCASGPTGTPVQPQHFGDGTRLSIL.

The chain has TRBV6-5 and TRBJ2-1, with 9 positions matching TRBD2. Looked up from germline, CDR1 is MNHEY and CDR2 is SVGAGI. With 0 bases clipped from V and 9 bases from J, the junction kept 6 bases outside the gene matches. This CDR3 comprises 15 residues. CDR3 residues: CASSYSGTSRAEQFF. The CDR3 nucleotides read TGTGCCAGCAGTTACTCGGGGACTAGCAGAGCTGAGCAGTTCTTC.

This chain uses TRBV9 with TRBJ2-7; D might be TRBD1 (6 bases). Trimming took off 2 bases at V and 6 bases at J, with 15 bases between the two ends. The CDR3 spans 14 residues. Germline V gene sequence: CDR1 SGDLS, CDR2 YYNGEE. CDR3 region: CASSVSGTSAEQYF. CDR3 DNA: TGTGCCAGCAGCGTTTCCGGGACAAGTGCCGAGCAGTACTTC.

The chain uses TRBV2 and TRBJ2-5, with D unresolved. The germline CDR1 and CDR2 sequences are SNHLY and FYNNEI. The germline V and J ends were trimmed by 4 bases and 3 bases, with 6 bases remaining between them. The CDR3 runs to 12 residues. The CDR3 nucleotides are TGTGCCAGCAGTGTGTCAGAAGAGACCCAGTACTTC. Translated, it gives CASSVSEETQYF.

This sequence joins TRBV7-9 and TRBJ2-3; TRBD2 matches at 7 bases. V lost 5 bases to trimming and J lost 2 bases; unmatched junction nucleotides: 13. Per the germline V gene, CDR1 is SEHNR and CDR2 is FQNEAQ (reference sequence). The CDR3 extends over 17 amino acids. CDR3 loop: CASSPAWGRASTDTQYF. CDR3 sequence (DNA): TGTGCCAGCAGCCCAGCCTGGGGGAGGGCGTCCACAGATACGCAGTATTTT.

This chain joins TRBV5-1 and TRBJ1-3; D is perhaps TRBD1 (6 bases). The V end was cut by 4 bases, the J end by 6 bases, with 17 bases between. The CDR3 runs to 15 residues. CDR1 and CDR2 (germline): SGHRS, YFSETQ. CDR3 DNA sequence: TGCGCCAGCAGCCCGGTGGTGGGGGCAGAAAACACCATATATTTT. Residues: CASSPVVGAENTIYF.

In DNA form, the CDR3 reads TGCGCCAGCAGCCAGGGGTCTGCGGGAGAATACGAGCAGTACTTC. It translates to CASSQGSAGEYEQYF. The J gene is TRBJ2-7, the V gene TRBV4-3, with 7 bases fitting TRBD2. The V gene end was trimmed by 3 bases and the J gene end by 4 bases; junction bases not matched to a gene: 9. Looked up from germline, CDR1 is LGHNA and CDR2 is YSLEER. The CDR3 spans 15 residues.